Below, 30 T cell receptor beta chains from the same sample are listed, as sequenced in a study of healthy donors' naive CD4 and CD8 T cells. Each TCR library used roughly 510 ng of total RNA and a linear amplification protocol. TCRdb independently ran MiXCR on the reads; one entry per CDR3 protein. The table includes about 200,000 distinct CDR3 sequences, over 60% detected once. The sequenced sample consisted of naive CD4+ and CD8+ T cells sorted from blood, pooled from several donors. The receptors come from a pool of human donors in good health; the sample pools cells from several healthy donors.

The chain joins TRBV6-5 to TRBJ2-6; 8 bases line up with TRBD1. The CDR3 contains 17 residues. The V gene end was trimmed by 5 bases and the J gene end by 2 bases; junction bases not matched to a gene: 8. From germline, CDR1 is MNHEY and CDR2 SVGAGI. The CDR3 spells CASSTVRGQAGANVLTF. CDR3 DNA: TGTGCCAGCAGTACCGTCCGGGGACAGGCTGGGGCCAACGTCCTGACTTTC.

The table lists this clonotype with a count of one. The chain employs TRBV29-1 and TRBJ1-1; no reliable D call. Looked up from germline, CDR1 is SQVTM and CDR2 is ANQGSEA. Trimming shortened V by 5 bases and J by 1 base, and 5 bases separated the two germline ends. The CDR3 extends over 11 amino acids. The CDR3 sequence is CSVQENTEAFF. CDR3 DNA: TGCAGCGTTCAGGAGAACACTGAAGCTTTCTTT.

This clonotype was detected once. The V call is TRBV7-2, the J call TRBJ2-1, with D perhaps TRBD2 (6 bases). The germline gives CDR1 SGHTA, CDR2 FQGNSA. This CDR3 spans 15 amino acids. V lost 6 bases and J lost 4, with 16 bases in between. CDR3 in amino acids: CASRPSSGRYNEQFF. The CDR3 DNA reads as TGTGCCAGCAGGCCCTCAAGCGGGCGTTACAATGAGCAGTTCTTC.

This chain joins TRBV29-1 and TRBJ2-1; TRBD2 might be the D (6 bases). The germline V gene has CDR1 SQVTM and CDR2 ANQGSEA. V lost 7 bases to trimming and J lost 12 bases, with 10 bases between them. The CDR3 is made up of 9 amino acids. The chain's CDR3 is CSAGTPQFF. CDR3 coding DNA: TGCAGCGCCGGGACTCCGCAGTTCTTC.

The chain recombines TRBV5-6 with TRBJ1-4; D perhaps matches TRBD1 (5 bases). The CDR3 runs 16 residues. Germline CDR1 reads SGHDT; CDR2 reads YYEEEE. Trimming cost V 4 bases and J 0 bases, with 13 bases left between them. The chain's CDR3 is CASSPMTDATNEKLFF. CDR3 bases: TGTGCCAGCAGCCCCATGACAGACGCAACTAATGAAAAACTGTTTTTT.

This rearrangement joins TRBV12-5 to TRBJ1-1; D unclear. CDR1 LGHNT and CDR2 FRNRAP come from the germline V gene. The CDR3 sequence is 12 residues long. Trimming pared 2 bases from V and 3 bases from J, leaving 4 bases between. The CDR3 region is CASGLSYTEAFF. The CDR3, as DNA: TGTGCTAGTGGTTTGTCTTACACTGAAGCTTTCTTT.

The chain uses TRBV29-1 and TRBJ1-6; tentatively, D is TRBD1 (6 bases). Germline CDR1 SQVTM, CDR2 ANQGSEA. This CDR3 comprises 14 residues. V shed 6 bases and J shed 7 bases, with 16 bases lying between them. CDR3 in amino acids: CSVRTGTRNSPLHF. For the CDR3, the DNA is TGCAGCGTCAGAACCGGGACACGGAATTCACCCCTCCACTTT.

CDR3 protein: CSVADHGYTF. The CDR3 nucleotides are TGCAGCGTTGCGGACCATGGCTACACCTTC. The rearrangement uses TRBV29-1 and TRBJ1-2; D gene uncertain. CDR3 size: 10 residues. Trimming pared 4 bases from V and 6 bases from J, leaving 6 bases between. The V gene's germline CDR1 is SQVTM and CDR2 ANQGSEA. The full variable domain, completed using reference TRBV29-1 and TRBJ1-2, is SAVISQKPSRDICQRGTSLTIQCQVDSQVTMMFWYRQQPGQSLTLIATANQGSEATYESGFVIDKFPISRPNLTFSTLTVSNMSPEDSSIYLCSVADHGYTFGSGTRLTVV.

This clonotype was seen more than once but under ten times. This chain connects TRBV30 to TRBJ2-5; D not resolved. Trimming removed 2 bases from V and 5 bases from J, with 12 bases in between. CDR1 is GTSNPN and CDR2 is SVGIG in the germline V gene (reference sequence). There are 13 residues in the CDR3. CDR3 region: CAWSPMSGETQYF. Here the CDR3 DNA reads TGTGCCTGGAGTCCCATGAGTGGGGAGACCCAGTACTTC.

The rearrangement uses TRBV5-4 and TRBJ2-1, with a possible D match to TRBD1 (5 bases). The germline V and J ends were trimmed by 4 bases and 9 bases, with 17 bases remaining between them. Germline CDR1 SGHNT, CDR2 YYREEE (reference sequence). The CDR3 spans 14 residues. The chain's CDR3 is CASSHPRAGGEQFF. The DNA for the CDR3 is TGTGCCAGCAGCCACCCCAGGGCTGGTGGTGAGCAGTTCTTC.

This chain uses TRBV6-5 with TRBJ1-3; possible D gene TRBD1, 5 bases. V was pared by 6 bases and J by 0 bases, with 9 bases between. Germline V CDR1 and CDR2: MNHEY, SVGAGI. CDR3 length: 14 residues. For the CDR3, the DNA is TGTGCCAGCAGCAAACAGGTCTCTGGAAACACCATATATTTT. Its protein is CASSKQVSGNTIYF.

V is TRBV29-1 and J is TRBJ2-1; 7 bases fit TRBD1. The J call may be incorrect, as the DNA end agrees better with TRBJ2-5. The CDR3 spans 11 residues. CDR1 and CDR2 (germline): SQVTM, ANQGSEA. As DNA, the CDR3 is TGCAGCGCGGGACAGCCAGAGACCCAGTACTTC. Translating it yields CSAGQPETQYF.

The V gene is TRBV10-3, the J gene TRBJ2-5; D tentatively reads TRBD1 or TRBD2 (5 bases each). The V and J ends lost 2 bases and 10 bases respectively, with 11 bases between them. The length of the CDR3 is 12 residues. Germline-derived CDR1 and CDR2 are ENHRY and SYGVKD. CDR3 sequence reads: CAISEDGAGQYF. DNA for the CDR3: TGTGCCATCAGTGAGGACGGGGCAGGCCAGTACTTC.

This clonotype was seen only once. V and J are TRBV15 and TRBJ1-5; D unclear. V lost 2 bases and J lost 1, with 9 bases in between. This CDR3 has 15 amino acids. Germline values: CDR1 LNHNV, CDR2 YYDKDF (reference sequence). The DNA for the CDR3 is TGTGCCACCAGCAGACAGGAGGAAAGCAATCAGCCCCAGCATTTT. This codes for CATSRQEESNQPQHF.

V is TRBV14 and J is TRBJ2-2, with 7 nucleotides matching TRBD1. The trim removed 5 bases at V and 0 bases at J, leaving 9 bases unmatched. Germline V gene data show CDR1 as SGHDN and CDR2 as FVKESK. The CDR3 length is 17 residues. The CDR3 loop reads CASSKWRTGANTGELFF. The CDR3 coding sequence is TGTGCCAGCAGCAAATGGAGGACAGGAGCGAACACCGGGGAGCTGTTTTTT.

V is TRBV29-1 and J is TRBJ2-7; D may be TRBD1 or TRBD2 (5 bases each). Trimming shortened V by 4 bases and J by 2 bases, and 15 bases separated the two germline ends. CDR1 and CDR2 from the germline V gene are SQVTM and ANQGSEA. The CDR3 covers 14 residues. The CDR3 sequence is CSVGVRGSTYEQYF. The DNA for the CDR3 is TGCAGCGTTGGTGTGAGGGGCTCGACCTACGAGCAGTACTTC.

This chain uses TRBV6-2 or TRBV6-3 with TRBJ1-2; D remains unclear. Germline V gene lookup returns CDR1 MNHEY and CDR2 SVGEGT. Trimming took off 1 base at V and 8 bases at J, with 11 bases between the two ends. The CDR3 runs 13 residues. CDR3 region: CASSYLAGIGYTF. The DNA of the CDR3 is TGTGCCAGCAGTTACTTGGCAGGAATCGGCTACACCTTC.

The CDR3 nucleotides read TGTGCCAGCAGTTCTAGCGGGGGGAACACCGGGGAGCTGTTTTTT. This gives the protein CASSSSGGNTGELFF. The chain uses TRBV27 and TRBJ2-2, with 10 bases lining up with TRBD2. The CDR3 sequence is 15 residues long. V dropped 4 bases and J dropped 1; count of bases not matched to a gene: 0. From germline, CDR1 is MNHEY and CDR2 SMNVEV (reference sequence).

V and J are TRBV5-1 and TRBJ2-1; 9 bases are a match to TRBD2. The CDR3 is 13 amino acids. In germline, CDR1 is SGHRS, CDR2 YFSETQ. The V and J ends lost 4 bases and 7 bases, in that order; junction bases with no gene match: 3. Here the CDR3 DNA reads TGCGCCAGCAGCCCCGGACTAGCGAATGAGCAGTTCTTC. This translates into CASSPGLANEQFF.

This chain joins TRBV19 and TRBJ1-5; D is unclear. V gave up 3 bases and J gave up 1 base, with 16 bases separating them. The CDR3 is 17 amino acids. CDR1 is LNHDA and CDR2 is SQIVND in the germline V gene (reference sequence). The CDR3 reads CASSIVPFYVSNQPQHF. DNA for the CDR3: TGTGCCAGTAGTATCGTTCCTTTCTACGTCAGCAATCAGCCCCAGCATTTT.

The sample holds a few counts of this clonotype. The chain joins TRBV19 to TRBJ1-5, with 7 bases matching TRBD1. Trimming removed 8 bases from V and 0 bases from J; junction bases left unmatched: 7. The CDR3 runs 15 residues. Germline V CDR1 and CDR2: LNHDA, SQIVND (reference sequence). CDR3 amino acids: CASRDSRYSNQPQHF. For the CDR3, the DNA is TGTGCCAGTCGGGACAGCCGCTATAGCAATCAGCCCCAGCATTTT.

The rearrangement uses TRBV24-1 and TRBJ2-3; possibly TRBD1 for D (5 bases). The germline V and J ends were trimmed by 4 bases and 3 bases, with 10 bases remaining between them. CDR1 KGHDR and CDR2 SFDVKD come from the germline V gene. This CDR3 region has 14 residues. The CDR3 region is CATSDPRQTDTQYF. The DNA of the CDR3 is TGTGCCACCAGTGACCCCAGACAGACAGATACGCAGTATTTT.

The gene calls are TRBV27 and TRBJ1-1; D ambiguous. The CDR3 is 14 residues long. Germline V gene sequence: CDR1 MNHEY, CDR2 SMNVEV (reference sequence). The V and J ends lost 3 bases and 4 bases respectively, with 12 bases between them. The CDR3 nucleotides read TGTGCCAGCAGTTTCGGCAGGTCCGGCACTGAAGCTTTCTTT. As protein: CASSFGRSGTEAFF.

The chain's CDR3 is CASSSGRGNTIYF. CDR3 sequence (DNA): TGTGCCAGCAGTTCCGGACGGGGAAACACCATATATTTT. The genes are TRBV6-2 or TRBV6-3 and TRBJ1-3, with D hard to call. With 4 bases removed from V and 4 bases from J, the gap between germline ends came to 8 bases. CDR1 is MNHEY and CDR2 is SVGEGT in the germline V gene. The CDR3 runs to 13 residues.

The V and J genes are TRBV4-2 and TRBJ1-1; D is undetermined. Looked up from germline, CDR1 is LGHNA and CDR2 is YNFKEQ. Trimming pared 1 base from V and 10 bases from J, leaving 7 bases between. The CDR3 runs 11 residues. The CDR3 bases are TGTGCCAGCAGCCAAGGGGGAGCAGCTTTCTTT. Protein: CASSQGGAAFF.

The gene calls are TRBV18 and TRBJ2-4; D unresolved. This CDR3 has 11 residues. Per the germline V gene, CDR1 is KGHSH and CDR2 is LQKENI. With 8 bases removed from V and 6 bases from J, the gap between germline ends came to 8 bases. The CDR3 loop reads CASARANIQYF. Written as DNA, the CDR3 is TGTGCCAGCGCCCGGGCAAACATTCAGTACTTC.

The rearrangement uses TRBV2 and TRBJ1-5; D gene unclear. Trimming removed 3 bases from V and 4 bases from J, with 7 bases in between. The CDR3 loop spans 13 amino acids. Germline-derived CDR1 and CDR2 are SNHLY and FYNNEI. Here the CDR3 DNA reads TGTGCCAGCAGTGAGACAAGTAATCAGCCCCAGCATTTT. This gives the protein CASSETSNQPQHF.

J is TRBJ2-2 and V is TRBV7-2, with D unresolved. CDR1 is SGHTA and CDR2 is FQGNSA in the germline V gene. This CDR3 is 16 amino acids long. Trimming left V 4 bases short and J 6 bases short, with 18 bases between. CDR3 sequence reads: CASSSRWFEVAGELFF. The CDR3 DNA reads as TGTGCCAGCAGCTCCCGGTGGTTTGAAGTCGCCGGGGAGCTGTTTTTT.

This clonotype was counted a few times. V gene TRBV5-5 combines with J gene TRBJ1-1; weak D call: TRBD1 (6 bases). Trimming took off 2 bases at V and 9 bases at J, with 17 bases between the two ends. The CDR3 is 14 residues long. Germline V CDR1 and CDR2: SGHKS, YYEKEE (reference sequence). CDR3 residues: CASSLVRDTPKAFF. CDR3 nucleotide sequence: TGTGCCAGCAGCTTAGTTAGGGACACCCCTAAAGCTTTCTTT.

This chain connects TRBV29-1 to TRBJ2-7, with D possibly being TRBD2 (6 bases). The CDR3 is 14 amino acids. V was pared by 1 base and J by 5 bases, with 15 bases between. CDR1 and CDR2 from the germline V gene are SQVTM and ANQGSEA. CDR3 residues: CSVEGQGSGDEQYF. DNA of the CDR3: TGCAGCGTTGAAGGCCAAGGTAGCGGAGACGAGCAGTACTTC.